The source of this TCR beta chain is a study of T cells after yellow fever vaccination. MiXCR, run by TCRdb on the 5' RACE reads, gives a single entry per CDR3 protein. The sample carries nearly 550,000 distinct CDR3 sequences, approximately 21% recorded once. The CDR3 runs 18 residues. V dropped 1 base and J dropped 3; count of bases not matched to a gene: 10. Looked up from germline, CDR1 is MNHEY and CDR2 is SVGAGI. The chain carries TRBV6-5 and TRBJ2-2, with TRBD2 matching over 8 bases. Sequenced material: PBMCs, taken 15 days after the yellow fever booster vaccination. The clonotype comes from a man younger than 45 who received the YFV17D yellow fever vaccine. This CDR3 reads CASSYFRATSGYTGELFF. The DNA of the CDR3 is TGTGCCAGCAGTTACTTTAGGGCTACTAGCGGTTACACCGGGGAGCTGTTTTTT.